The 19 T cell receptor beta chains presented below share a single source sample, sequenced in a study of blood T cell repertoires in COVID-19. Using immunoSEQ multiplex PCR, the repertoire was profiled, and TCRdb retains in-frame clones only, with some absent. Here the sample spans roughly 250,000 clones, 65% to 90% being singletons. Sequencing was performed on peripheral blood. The receptors originated from a woman in her seventies with acute or convalescent COVID-19.

In DNA, the CDR3 is TGTGCCAGCAACAGAGTCAATAGCAATCAGCCCCAGCATTTT. Amino acids: CASNRVNSNQPQHF. This sequence joins TRBV2 and TRBJ1-5; no definite D call. Per the germline V gene, CDR1 is SNHLY and CDR2 is FYNNEI. V lost 7 bases to trimming and J lost 0 bases, with 10 bases between them. The CDR3 runs 14 residues.

In regard to this clone: Other DNA sequences in the same sample also yield this CDR3. J is TRBJ2-7 and V is TRBV7-2; no definite D call. The CDR3 sequence is 12 residues long. Per the germline V gene, CDR1 is SGHTA and CDR2 is FQGNSA. The ends were cut back, 5 bases at V and 0 bases at J, with 5 bases in the middle. The CDR3 region has the DNA TGTGCCAGCAGCCTAAGCTCCTACGAGCAGTACTTC. Its protein is CASSLSSYEQYF.

The chain combines TRBV6-5 with TRBJ1-2, with 9 nucleotides matching TRBD1. The CDR3 length is 12 residues. Trimming removed 5 bases from V and 6 bases from J; junction bases left unmatched: 1. Germline V gives CDR1 MNHEY, CDR2 SVGAGI. CDR3 bases: TGTGCCAGCAGTAGACAGGGGGATGGCTACACCTTC. Protein: CASSRQGDGYTF.

Only a few counts were recorded for this clone. The chain is built from TRBV11-2 and TRBJ1-1; D not resolved. The V gene lost 0 bases and the J gene lost 0 bases, with 8 bases spanning the gap. Germline V CDR1 and CDR2: SGHAT, FQNNGV. This CDR3 is built from 15 residues. CDR3 protein: CASSLDFGLNTEAFF. The CDR3 DNA follows: TGTGCCAGCAGCTTAGACTTTGGCCTGAACACTGAAGCTTTCTTT.

The chain uses TRBV10-3 and TRBJ2-7, with D perhaps TRBD1 (6 bases). The CDR3 totals 14 residues. Germline V gives CDR1 ENHRY, CDR2 SYGVKD. The V and J ends lost 3 bases and 5 bases respectively, with 14 bases between them. The CDR3 reads CAISDRDNRDEQYF. CDR3 nucleotide sequence: TGTGCCATCAGTGACCGGGACAATAGAGACGAGCAGTACTTC.

The V call is TRBV7-8, the J call TRBJ2-3; the match to TRBD1 covers 7 bases. Germline V lookup: CDR1 SGHVS, CDR2 FQNEAQ. V lost 5 bases to trimming and J lost 1 base; unmatched junction nucleotides: 6. The CDR3 spans 15 residues. The CDR3 sequence is CASSHDRVRTDTQYF. The CDR3 DNA reads as TGTGCCAGCAGCCACGACAGGGTACGCACAGATACGCAGTATTTT.

This clone was recorded once. The V and J genes are TRBV9 and TRBJ2-6; possibly TRBD1 for D (5 bases). The CDR3 is 15 amino acids. Deletions cut 4 bases from V and 1 base from J, with 9 bases between. CDR1 is SGDLS, CDR2 YYNGEE, per germline. CDR3 region: CASSRTGSGANVLTF. The CDR3 DNA reads TGTGCCAGCAGCCGTACAGGTTCTGGGGCCAACGTCCTGACTTTC.

This clone occurred a few times. The chain combines TRBV6-1 with TRBJ1-5; D call uncertain. Looked up from germline, CDR1 is MNHNS and CDR2 is SASEGT. Trimming removed 1 base from V and 0 bases from J, with 10 bases in between. The CDR3 runs 16 residues. The CDR3 reads CASSEVYTDSNQPQHF. CDR3 nucleotide sequence: TGTGCCAGCAGTGAAGTTTATACAGATAGCAATCAGCCCCAGCATTTT.

V and J are TRBV7-8 and TRBJ1-1, with D perhaps matching TRBD1 (5 bases). V lost 5 bases and J 1 base, leaving 14 bases between the germline ends. The CDR3 totals 15 residues. Germline CDR1 and CDR2: SGHVS and FQNEAQ. The CDR3 nucleotides read TGTGCCAGCAGCCGAATACCTACAGGGAACACTGAAGCTTTCTTT. Its translation is CASSRIPTGNTEAFF.

This chain joins TRBV28 and TRBJ2-7; tentative D call: TRBD1 (6 bases). The germline V gene has CDR1 MDHEN and CDR2 SYDVKM. This CDR3 region has 14 residues. Trimming took 3 bases from V and 3 from J, leaving 12 bases between them. CDR3 sequence reads: CASSLIGGLYEQYF. CDR3 DNA sequence: TGTGCCAGCAGTTTGATTGGGGGCCTCTACGAGCAGTACTTC.

This clone was observed a few times. The chain links TRBV9 to TRBJ1-2, with D hard to call. CDR1 is SGDLS, CDR2 YYNGEE, per germline. The CDR3 loop spans 11 amino acids. The ends were cut back, 3 bases at V and 6 bases at J, with 6 bases in the middle. CDR3 loop: CASSALDGYTF. The CDR3 DNA sequence: TGTGCCAGCAGCGCGTTAGATGGCTACACCTTC. The whole variable domain, remainder taken from reference TRBV9 and TRBJ1-2, is DSGVTQTPKHLITATGQRVTLRCSPRSGDLSVYWYQQSLDQGLQFLIQYYNGEERAKGNILERFSAQQFPDLHSELNLSSLELGDSALYFCASSALDGYTFGSGTRLTVV.

This clone occurred a few times. This chain uses TRBV4-3 with TRBJ1-6; the D gene is possibly TRBD1 (5 bases). The CDR3 covers 21 residues. Trimming stripped 0 bases from V and 5 bases from J, with 26 bases between. CDR1 LGHNA and CDR2 YSLEER come from the germline V gene. For the CDR3, the DNA is TGCGCCAGCAGCCAAGATCGTCTTTCTGGATCGGGCAGGGCAAATAATTCACCCCTCCACTTT. Protein sequence: CASSQDRLSGSGRANNSPLHF.

The chain is built from TRBV7-2 and TRBJ1-3; TRBD1 agrees at 10 bases. Germline V gives CDR1 SGHTA, CDR2 FQGNSA. The CDR3 spans 17 residues. V lost 1 base to trimming and J lost 0 bases; unmatched junction nucleotides: 3. CDR3 in amino acids: CASSLGQGASSGNTIYF. In nucleotides, the CDR3 is TGTGCCAGCAGCTTAGGACAGGGGGCGAGCTCTGGAAACACCATATATTTT.

The J gene is TRBJ1-4, the V gene TRBV5-1, with TRBD1 matching over 8 bases. Germline CDR1 reads SGHRS; CDR2 reads YFSETQ. Germline trimming cut 4 bases from V and 7 bases from J; bases unmatched to any gene: 6. The CDR3 runs 14 residues. The CDR3 sequence is CASSPQGAGEKLFF. CDR3 sequence (DNA): TGCGCCAGCAGCCCCCAGGGGGCGGGTGAAAAACTGTTTTTT. The variable domain in full, completed from reference TRBV5-1 and TRBJ1-4, reads KAGVTQTPRYLIKTRGQQVTLSCSPISGHRSVSWYQQTPGQGLQFLFEYFSETQRNKGNFPGRFSGRQFSNSRSEMNVSTLELGDSALYLCASSPQGAGEKLFFGSGTQLSVL.

This clone was counted once. This sequence joins TRBV6-5 and TRBJ1-1; 7 positions match TRBD1. J was trimmed by 1 base and V by 4 bases; bases with no gene match: 9. This CDR3 comprises 16 residues. Germline V gene sequence: CDR1 MNHEY, CDR2 SVGAGI. CDR3 residues: CASSFTPGQTNTEAFF. The CDR3 coding sequence is TGTGCCAGCAGTTTTACCCCGGGACAGACGAACACTGAAGCTTTCTTT.

V gene TRBV7-8 combines with J gene TRBJ1-1; 7 positions match TRBD1. Trimming removed 5 bases from V and 3 bases from J; junction bases left unmatched: 12. In germline, CDR1 is SGHVS, CDR2 FQNEAQ. The CDR3 extends over 16 amino acids. The CDR3 DNA reads TGTGCCAGCAGCCCCGACAGGGTAATAAGTTACACTGAAGCTTTCTTT. As protein: CASSPDRVISYTEAFF.

This clone was counted between two and nine times. The chain uses TRBV29-1 and TRBJ1-2; possibly TRBD1 for D (5 bases). From germline, CDR1 is SQVTM and CDR2 ANQGSEA. V lost 4 bases and J lost 14, with 17 bases in between. This CDR3 has 11 residues. CDR3 DNA sequence: TGCAGCGTTGCCCCAGAGCAGGGCTGGACCTTC. This codes for CSVAPEQGWTF.

CDR3 bases: TGTGCCAGCAGCTTAGCGGTTCTAGCGGGGGGCACAGATACGCAGTATTTT. Residues: CASSLAVLAGGTDTQYF. The chain is built from TRBV7-2 and TRBJ2-3; TRBD2 agrees at 10 bases. This CDR3 region has 17 residues. V trimming: 0 bases; J trimming: 1 base; junction bases outside the gene matches: 4. Germline CDR1 SGHTA, CDR2 FQGNSA.

V usage is TRBV28 and J usage is TRBJ1-2; a weak D match, TRBD1 (5 bases). This CDR3 spans 13 amino acids. Germline V gives CDR1 MDHEN, CDR2 SYDVKM. Trimming pared 1 base from V and 8 bases from J, leaving 11 bases between. CDR3 bases: TGTGCCAGCAGTTTATCTGGGGCGGAGGGCTACACCTTC. It codes for CASSLSGAEGYTF.